This T cell receptor (beta chain) was identified during a study of blood T cell repertoires in COVID-19. Study context: COVID-19 samples from acute and convalescent phases originated in the United States, Italy and Spain. T cells, B-cell-depleted T cells, or PBMCs supplied cDNA or gDNA.

Source study methods: Reference gene primer amplification gave estimated nucleated cell counts. Repertoires were generated with immunoSEQ multiplex PCR, while TCRdb's copy carries only in-frame clones and drops some. Clone size and the V and J calls come from that table; the DNA yielded D and trimming. The sample has about 70,000 clones, roughly four fifths seen once. The receptor was derived from a man aged 25-40 years with COVID-19, enrolled during active disease. The source material was peripheral blood.

The CDR3 is CASSLASDRPNGYTF. The CDR3 coding sequence is TGTGCCAGCAGCTTAGCGTCCGACAGACCGAATGGCTACACCTTC. The chain carries TRBV7-2 and TRBJ1-2; a weak D match, TRBD1 (5 bases). The CDR3 runs to 15 residues. Trimming removed 0 bases from V and 6 bases from J, with 14 bases in between. The germline V gene encodes CDR1 SGHTA and CDR2 FQGNSA.